Each of the 17 T cell receptor beta chains below was sequenced from the same sample in a study of shared clonotypes between healthy human individuals. This table comes from immunoSEQ multiplex PCR, and its TCRdb copy is limited to in-frame clones, with some not included. The table records some 2 million clones, about 95% of them present only once. Input material: naive CD4+ T cells sorted from blood. Subset: CD45RA+ positively selected. These receptors originate from a man aged 18 to 30 in good health.

The rearrangement joins TRBV6-6 to TRBJ2-7; weak D call: TRBD1 (5 bases). Trimming removed 2 bases at V and 0 bases at J, with 8 bases between. There are 14 residues in the CDR3. Germline V gene data show CDR1 as MNHNY and CDR2 as SVGAGI (reference sequence). CDR3 loop: CASSYPDTSYEQYF. CDR3 DNA: TGTGCCAGCAGTTACCCGGACACCTCCTACGAGCAGTACTTC.

The chain has TRBV19 and TRBJ1-1, with 9 bases fitting TRBD1. The CDR3 has 14 amino acids. Trimming took 5 bases from V and 1 from J; bases not matched to a gene: 2. Germline V CDR1 and CDR2: LNHDA, SQIVND (reference sequence). The CDR3 loop is CASSGTGPNTEAFF. The DNA of the CDR3 is TGTGCCAGTAGTGGGACAGGGCCGAACACTGAAGCTTTCTTT. The full variable domain, rest sourced from reference TRBV19 and TRBJ1-1, is DGGITQSPKYLFRKEGQNVTLSCEQNLNHDAMYWYRQDPGQGLRLIYYSQIVNDFQKGDIAEGYSVSREKKESFPLTVTSAQKNPTAFYLCASSGTGPNTEAFFGQGTRLTVV.

This clone was recorded only once. The chain combines TRBV9 with TRBJ2-7, with D hard to call. The CDR3 contains 12 residues. Germline values: CDR1 SGDLS, CDR2 YYNGEE. V dropped 0 bases and J dropped 3 bases, with 4 bases sitting between them. The CDR3 sequence: CASSVEGYEQYF. The CDR3 DNA sequence: TGTGCCAGCAGCGTAGAAGGCTACGAGCAGTACTTC.

Comment on this clone: The same CDR3 can be traced to other DNA sequences in this sample. CDR3 sequence: CASSLGFQETQYF. Written as DNA, the CDR3 is TGTGCCAGCAGCTTAGGGTTCCAAGAGACCCAGTACTTC. The chain employs TRBV11-2 and TRBJ2-5; no reliable D call. The CDR3 is 13 residues long. Trimming removed 1 base from V and 1 base from J, with 4 bases in between. The germline V gene encodes CDR1 SGHAT and CDR2 FQNNGV.

V is TRBV5-1 and J is TRBJ2-1; 12 bases match TRBD1. Germline loops: CDR1 SGHRS, CDR2 YFSETQ. The CDR3 has 15 amino acids. V shed 0 bases, J shed 9 bases, and the junction held 4 bases outside the gene matches. The CDR3 nucleotides read TGCGCCAGCAGCTTGGGAGGGACAGGGGGCGGTGAGCAGTTCTTC. Amino acid sequence: CASSLGGTGGGEQFF.

Regarding this clone: The same CDR3 arises from other DNA sequences in this sample as well. The chain recombines TRBV5-4 with TRBJ2-3; D might be TRBD2 (5 bases). There are 13 residues in the CDR3. Deletions cut 4 bases from V and 4 bases from J, with 10 bases between. Germline V lookup: CDR1 SGHNT, CDR2 YYREEE (reference sequence). CDR3 bases: TGTGCCAGCAGCACAACGGGGTCAGATACGCAGTATTTT. Its protein is CASSTTGSDTQYF.

The V and J genes are TRBV28 and TRBJ1-2, with 7 bases identical to TRBD1. V was clipped by 4 bases and J by 6 bases; unmatched bases: 8. CDR1 and CDR2 from the germline V gene are MDHEN and SYDVKM. The CDR3 is made up of 14 amino acids. CDR3 in amino acids: CASSSDRVVDGYTF. DNA of the CDR3: TGTGCCAGCAGTTCCGACAGGGTAGTGGATGGCTACACCTTC.

This chain joins TRBV28 and TRBJ1-2, with a possible D match to TRBD1 (5 bases). Germline-derived CDR1 and CDR2 are MDHEN and SYDVKM. The CDR3 totals 14 residues. The V end lost 10 bases, the J end lost 4 bases, and 19 bases lay between the germline ends. DNA for the CDR3: TGTGCCACAAGAGAGGGGCCGTCTAGCTATGGCTACACCTTC. This translates into CATREGPSSYGYTF.

The chain combines TRBV7-6 with TRBJ1-1; the D is unclear. The CDR3 covers 13 residues. Trimming cost V 3 bases and J 8 bases, with 13 bases left between them. Germline CDR1 is SGHVS and CDR2 is FNYEAQ. CDR3 nucleotide sequence: TGTGCCAGCAGCTTCGAGATTTGGAGCGAAGCTTTCTTT. Its translation is CASSFEIWSEAFF. Using reference TRBV7-6 and TRBJ1-1 for the parts outside the CDR3, the full variable domain is GAGVSQSPRYKVTKRGQDVALRCDPISGHVSLYWYRQALGQGPEFLTYFNYEAQQDKSGLPNDRFSAERPEGSISTLTIQRTEQRDSAMYRCASSFEIWSEAFFGQGTRLTVV.

This sequence joins TRBV6-1 and TRBJ1-3; D is unclear. CDR1 and CDR2 from the germline V gene are MNHNS and SASEGT. Deletions cut 3 bases from V and 2 bases from J, with 11 bases between. The length of the CDR3 is 15 residues. The DNA for the CDR3 is TGTGCCAGCAGTGATCCGGGCGGGCCTGGAAACACCATATATTTT. The encoded protein is CASSDPGGPGNTIYF.

This chain joins TRBV10-1 and TRBJ2-5, with unresolved D. V was trimmed by 3 bases and J by 5 bases, leaving 13 bases between them. Looked up from germline, CDR1 is WNHNN and CDR2 is SYGVQD (reference sequence). CDR3 length: 14 residues. The CDR3 region is CASSDGGLGETQYF. DNA of the CDR3: TGCGCCAGCAGTGACGGCGGCCTGGGGGAGACCCAGTACTTC.

CDR3 coding DNA: TGTGCCAGCAGTGTATACCGGGACAGGCCACAGGGGGGCTACACCTTC. Protein sequence: CASSVYRDRPQGGYTF. This chain connects TRBV2 to TRBJ1-2; the match to TRBD1 covers 8 bases. With 4 bases clipped from V and 8 bases from J, the junction kept 15 bases outside the gene matches. CDR3 length equals 16 residues. Germline V gene lookup returns CDR1 SNHLY and CDR2 FYNNEI.

The V call is TRBV11-2, the J call TRBJ2-1; 10 nucleotides align to TRBD2. Unmatched junction bases numbered 12, after V lost 8 bases and J lost 8 bases. Germline loops: CDR1 SGHAT, CDR2 FQNNGV. The CDR3 has 15 residues. The CDR3 region is CASRRAGGISDEQFF. The CDR3 DNA follows: TGTGCCAGCCGGCGAGCGGGGGGGATATCGGATGAGCAGTTCTTC.

As concerns this clone: The same CDR3 can be traced to other DNA sequences in this sample. This chain uses TRBV2 with TRBJ2-3; no definite D call. Germline lookup yields CDR1 SNHLY and CDR2 FYNNEI. The CDR3 is 15 residues long. V shed 1 base and J shed 0 bases, with 8 bases lying between them. The DNA for the CDR3 is TGTGCCAGCAGTGAAGGCTCGACTAGCACAGATACGCAGTATTTT. Protein: CASSEGSTSTDTQYF.

Note on this clone: The sample holds other DNA sequences that translate to the same CDR3. The chain combines TRBV9 with TRBJ1-1; D is undetermined. The germline V gene has CDR1 SGDLS and CDR2 YYNGEE. V lost 2 bases and J lost 4, with 12 bases in between. The CDR3 consists of 14 residues. The CDR3 DNA sequence: TGTGCCAGCAGCGTTGGACCCGGTGGCACTGAAGCTTTCTTT. It encodes CASSVGPGGTEAFF.

The chain has TRBV18 and TRBJ2-5; TRBD2 agrees at 12 bases. CDR3 size: 18 residues. V lost 1 base to trimming and J lost 4 bases; unmatched junction nucleotides: 10. Germline loops: CDR1 KGHSH, CDR2 LQKENI. CDR3: CASSPRVKLAGGRETQYF. CDR3 sequence (DNA): TGTGCCAGCTCACCACGGGTGAAACTAGCGGGAGGAAGAGAGACCCAGTACTTC.

The chain links TRBV7-8 to TRBJ2-1; TRBD2 aligns across 8 bases. Germline V gives CDR1 SGHVS, CDR2 FQNEAQ. The CDR3 spans 15 residues. The V gene end was trimmed by 2 bases and the J gene end by 5 bases; junction bases not matched to a gene: 5. The CDR3 bases are TGTGCCAGCAGCTTAAGCGGGAGAACCCACAATGAGCAGTTCTTC. Protein product: CASSLSGRTHNEQFF.